This T cell receptor beta chain was retrieved from a study of CD8 T cells in ankylosing spondylitis. General study results and limits: Fewer than 10 highly homologous variants made up a TCR beta motif that seemed to typify ankylosing spondylitis blood. Disease-linked clones bore a CD8+ phenotype and were relatively rare in peripheral blood. Significant enrichment of disease-linked clones was reportedly seen in matched ankylosing spondylitis synovial fluid. Reports of some motif variants in reactive arthritis synovial fluid and blood predate this one.

Notes on this clonotype: Its target is unknown.

Each TCR beta library was made by quantitative 5'-RACE that incorporated molecular barcodes. MiXCR, applied by TCRdb to the 5' RACE reads, yields one record per CDR3 protein. The profile shows about 420,000 distinct CDR3 sequences, about a fifth of them singletons. The CDR3 totals 14 residues. V lost 2 bases and J 6 bases, leaving 11 bases between the germline ends. The sequencing input was blood, either unsorted or a sorted T cell fraction (not recorded which). This clonotype was sampled from a male donor with ankylosing spondylitis. The chain couples TRBV12-3 or TRBV12-4 to TRBJ1-5; no definite D call. The CDR3: CASSLWPSTQPQHF. The CDR3 DNA is TGTGCCAGCAGTTTATGGCCTTCTACTCAGCCCCAGCATTTT.